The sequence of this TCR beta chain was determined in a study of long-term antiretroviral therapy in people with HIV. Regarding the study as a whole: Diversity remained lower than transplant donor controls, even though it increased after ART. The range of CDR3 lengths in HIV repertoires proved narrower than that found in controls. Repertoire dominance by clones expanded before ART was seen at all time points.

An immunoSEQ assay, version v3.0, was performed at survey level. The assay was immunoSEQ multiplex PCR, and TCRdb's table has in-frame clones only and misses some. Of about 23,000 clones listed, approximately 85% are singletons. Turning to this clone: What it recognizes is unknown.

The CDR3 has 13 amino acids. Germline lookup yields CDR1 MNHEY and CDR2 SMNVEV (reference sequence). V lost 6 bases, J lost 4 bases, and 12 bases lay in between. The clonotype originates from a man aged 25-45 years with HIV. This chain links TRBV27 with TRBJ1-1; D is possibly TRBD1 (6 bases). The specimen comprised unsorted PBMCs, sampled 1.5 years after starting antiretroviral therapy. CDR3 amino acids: CASSLQGLTEAFF. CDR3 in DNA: TGTGCCAGCAGCTTACAGGGACTCACTGAAGCTTTCTTT.